This T cell receptor (beta chain) was recorded in a study of beta chain features in type 1 diabetes. Across the whole study: Summed over all samples, the examined sorted cells came to about 110 million. Study observations and caveats: High TCR expression in some cells could lead to their over-representation in cDNA sequencing. Among all four CD4+ subsets, Type 1 diabetes patients had TCRB CDR3s that were moderately but significantly shorter.

The CDR3 runs 13 residues. Trimming pared 1 base from V and 3 bases from J, leaving 7 bases between. Germline V gene lookup returns CDR1 GTSNPN and CDR2 SVGIG (reference sequence). This clone was observed a handful of times. Its antigen is currently unknown. Expressed TCRB transcripts were sequenced after all isolated RNA was converted to cDNA. Samples of naive, central memory and regulatory T cells yielded a mean of about 3.6 million reads. The table came from immunoSEQ multiplex PCR; TCRdb's copy has only in-frame clones and leaves some out. Among 600,000 or so clones listed, under 15% were seen once. Sorted populations all had greater than 95% purity.

Specimen: naive CD4+ T cells from blood. The chain employs TRBV30 and TRBJ1-5; D not resolved. This clonotype was obtained from a man aged 30 to 45 with type 1 diabetes. The CDR3: CAWSGGDNQPQHF. The CDR3 DNA is TGTGCCTGGAGTGGGGGTGACAATCAGCCCCAGCATTTT.